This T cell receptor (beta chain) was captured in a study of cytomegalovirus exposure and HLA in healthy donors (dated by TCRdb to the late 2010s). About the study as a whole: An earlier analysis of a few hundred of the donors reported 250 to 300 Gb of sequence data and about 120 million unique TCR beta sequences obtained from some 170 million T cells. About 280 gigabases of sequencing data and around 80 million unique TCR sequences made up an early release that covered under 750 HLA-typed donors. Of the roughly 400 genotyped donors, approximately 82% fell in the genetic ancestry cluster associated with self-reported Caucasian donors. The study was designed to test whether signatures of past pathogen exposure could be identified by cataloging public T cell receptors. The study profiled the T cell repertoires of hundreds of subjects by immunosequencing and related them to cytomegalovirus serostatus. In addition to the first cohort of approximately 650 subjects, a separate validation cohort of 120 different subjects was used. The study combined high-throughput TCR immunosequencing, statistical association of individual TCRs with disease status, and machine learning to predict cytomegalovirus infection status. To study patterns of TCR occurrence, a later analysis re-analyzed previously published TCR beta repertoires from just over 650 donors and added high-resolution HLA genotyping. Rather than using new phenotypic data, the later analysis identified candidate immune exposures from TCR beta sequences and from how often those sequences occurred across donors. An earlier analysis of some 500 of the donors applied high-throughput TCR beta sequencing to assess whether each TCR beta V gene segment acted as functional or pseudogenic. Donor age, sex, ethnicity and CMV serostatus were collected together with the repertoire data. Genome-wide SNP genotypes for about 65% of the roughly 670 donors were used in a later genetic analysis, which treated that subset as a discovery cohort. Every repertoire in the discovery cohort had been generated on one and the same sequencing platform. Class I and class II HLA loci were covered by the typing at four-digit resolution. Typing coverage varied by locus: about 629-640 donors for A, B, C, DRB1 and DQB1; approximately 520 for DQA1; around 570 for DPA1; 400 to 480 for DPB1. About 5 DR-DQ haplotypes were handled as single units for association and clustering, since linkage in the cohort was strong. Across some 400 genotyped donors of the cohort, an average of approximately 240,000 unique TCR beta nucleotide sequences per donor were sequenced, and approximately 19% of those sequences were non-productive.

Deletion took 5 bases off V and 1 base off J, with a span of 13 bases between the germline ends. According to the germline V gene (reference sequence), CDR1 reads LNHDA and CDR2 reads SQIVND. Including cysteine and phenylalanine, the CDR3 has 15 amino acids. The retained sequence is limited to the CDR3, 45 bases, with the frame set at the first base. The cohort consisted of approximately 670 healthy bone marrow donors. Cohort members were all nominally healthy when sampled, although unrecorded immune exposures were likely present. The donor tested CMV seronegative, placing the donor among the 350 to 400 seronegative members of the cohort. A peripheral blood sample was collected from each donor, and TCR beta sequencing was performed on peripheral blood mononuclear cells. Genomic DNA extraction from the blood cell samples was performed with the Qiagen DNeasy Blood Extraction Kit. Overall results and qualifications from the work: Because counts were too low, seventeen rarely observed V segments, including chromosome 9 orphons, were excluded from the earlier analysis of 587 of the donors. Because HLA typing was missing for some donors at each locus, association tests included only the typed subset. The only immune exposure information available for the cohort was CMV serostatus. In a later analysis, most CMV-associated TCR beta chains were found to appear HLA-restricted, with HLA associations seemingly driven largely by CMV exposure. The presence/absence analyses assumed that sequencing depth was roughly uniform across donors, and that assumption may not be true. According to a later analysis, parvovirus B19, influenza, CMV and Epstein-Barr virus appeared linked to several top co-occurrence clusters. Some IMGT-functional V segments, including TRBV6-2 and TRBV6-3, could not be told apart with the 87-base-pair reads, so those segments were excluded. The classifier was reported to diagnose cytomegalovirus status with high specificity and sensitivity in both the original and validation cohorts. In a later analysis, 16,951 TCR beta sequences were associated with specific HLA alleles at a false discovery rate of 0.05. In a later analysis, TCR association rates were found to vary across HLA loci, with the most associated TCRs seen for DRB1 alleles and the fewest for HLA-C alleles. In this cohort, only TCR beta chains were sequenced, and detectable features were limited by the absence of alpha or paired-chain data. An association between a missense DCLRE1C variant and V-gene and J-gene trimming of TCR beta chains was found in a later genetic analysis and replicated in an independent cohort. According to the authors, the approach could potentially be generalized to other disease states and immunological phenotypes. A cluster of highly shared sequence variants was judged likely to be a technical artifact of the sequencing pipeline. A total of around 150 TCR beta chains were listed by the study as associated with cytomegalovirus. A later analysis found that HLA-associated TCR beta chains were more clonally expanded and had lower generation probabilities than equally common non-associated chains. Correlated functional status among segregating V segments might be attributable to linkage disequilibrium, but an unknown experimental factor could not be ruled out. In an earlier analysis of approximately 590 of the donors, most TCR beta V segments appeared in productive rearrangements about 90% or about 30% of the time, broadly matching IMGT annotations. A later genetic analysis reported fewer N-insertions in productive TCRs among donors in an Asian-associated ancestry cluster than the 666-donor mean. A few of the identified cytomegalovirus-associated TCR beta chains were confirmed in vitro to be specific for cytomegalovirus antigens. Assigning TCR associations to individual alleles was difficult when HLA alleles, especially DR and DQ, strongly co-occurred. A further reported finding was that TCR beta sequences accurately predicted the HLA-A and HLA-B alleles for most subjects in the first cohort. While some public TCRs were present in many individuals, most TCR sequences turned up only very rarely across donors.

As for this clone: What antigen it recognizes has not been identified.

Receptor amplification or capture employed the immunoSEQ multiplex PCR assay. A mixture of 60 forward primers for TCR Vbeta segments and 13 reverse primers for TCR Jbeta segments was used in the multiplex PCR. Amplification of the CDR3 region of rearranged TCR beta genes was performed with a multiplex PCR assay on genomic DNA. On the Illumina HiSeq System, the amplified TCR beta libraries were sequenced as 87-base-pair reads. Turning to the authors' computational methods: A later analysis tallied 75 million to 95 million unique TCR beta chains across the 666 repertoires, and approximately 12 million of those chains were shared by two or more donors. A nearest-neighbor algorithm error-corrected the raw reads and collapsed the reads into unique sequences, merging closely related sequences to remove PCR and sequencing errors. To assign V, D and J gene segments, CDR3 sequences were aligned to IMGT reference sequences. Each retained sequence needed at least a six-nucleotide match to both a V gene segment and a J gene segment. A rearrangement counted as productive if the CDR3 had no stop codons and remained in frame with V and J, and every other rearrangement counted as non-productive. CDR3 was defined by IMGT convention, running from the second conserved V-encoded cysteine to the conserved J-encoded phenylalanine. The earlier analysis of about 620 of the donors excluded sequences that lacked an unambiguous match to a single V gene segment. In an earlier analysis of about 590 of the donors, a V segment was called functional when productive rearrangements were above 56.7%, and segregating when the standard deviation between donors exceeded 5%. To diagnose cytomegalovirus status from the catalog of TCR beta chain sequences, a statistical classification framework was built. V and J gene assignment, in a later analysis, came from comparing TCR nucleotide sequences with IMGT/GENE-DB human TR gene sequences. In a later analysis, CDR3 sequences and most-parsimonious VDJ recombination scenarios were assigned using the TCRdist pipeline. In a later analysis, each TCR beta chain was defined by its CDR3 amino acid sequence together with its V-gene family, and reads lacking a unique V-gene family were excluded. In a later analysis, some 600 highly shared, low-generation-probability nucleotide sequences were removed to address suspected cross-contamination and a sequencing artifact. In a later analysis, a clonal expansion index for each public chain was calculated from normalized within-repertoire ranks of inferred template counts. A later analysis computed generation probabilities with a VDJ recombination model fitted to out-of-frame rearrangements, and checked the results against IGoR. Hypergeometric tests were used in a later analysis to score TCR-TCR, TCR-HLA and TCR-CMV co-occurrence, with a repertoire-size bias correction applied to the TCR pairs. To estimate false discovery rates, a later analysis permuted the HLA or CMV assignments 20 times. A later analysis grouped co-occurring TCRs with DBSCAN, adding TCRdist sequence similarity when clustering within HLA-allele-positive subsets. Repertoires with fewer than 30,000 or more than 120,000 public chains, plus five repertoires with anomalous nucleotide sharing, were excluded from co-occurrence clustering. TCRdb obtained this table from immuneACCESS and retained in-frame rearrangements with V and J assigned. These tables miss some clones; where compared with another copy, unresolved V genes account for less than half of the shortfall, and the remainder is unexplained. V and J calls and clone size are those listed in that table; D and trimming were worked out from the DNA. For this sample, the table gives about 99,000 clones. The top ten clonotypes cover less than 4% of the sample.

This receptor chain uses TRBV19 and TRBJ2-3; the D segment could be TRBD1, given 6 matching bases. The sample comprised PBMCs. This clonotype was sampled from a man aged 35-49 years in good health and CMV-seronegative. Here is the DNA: TGTGCCAGTAGTGTACAGGGATTACGCACAGATACGCAGTATTTT. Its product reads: CASSVQGLRTDTQYF.